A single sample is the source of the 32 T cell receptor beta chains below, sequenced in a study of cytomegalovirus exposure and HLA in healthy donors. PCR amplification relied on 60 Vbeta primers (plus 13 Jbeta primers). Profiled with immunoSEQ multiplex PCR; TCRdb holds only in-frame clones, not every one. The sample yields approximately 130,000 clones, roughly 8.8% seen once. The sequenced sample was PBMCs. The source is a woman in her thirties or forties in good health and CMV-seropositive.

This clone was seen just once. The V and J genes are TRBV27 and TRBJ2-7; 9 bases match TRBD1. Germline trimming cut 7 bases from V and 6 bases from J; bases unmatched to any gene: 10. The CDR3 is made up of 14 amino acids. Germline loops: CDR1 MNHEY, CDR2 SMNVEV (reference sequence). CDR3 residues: CASKYGTGTIEQYF. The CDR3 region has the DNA TGTGCCAGCAAGTACGGGACAGGGACAATCGAGCAGTACTTC.

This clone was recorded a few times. The CDR3 here is CASSVAGQAQETQYF. In nucleotides, the CDR3 is TGTGCCAGCAGCGTAGCTGGGCAGGCGCAAGAGACCCAGTACTTC. The chain has TRBV9 and TRBJ2-5; D uncertain. Germline CDR1 is SGDLS and CDR2 is YYNGEE. With 0 bases removed from V and 2 bases from J, the gap between germline ends came to 11 bases. The CDR3 contains 15 residues.

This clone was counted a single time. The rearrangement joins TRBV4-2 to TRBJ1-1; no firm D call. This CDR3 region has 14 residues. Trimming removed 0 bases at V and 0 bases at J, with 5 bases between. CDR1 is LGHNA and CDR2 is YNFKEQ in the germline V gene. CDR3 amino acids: CASSQEAVNTEAFF. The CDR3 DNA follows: TGTGCCAGCAGCCAAGAGGCCGTGAACACTGAAGCTTTCTTT.

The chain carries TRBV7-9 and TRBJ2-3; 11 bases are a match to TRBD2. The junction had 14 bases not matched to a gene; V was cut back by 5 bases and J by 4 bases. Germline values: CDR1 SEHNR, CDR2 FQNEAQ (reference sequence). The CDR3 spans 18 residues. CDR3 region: CASSLGSGRTSGSDTQYF. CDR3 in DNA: TGTGCCAGCAGCCTAGGTTCGGGGAGGACTAGCGGGTCAGATACGCAGTATTTT.

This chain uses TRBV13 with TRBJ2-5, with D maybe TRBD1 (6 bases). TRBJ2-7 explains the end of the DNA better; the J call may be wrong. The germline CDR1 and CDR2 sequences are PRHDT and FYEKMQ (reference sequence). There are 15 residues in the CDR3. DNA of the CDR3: TGTGCCAGCAGCCCGCTAGTCGGCAGGGGATACGAGCAGTACTTC. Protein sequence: CASSPLVGRGYEQYF.

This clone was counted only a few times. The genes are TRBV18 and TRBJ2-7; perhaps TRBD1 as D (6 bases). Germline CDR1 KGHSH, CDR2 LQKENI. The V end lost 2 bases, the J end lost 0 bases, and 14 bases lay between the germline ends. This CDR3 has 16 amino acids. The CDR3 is CASSPSTGRLSYEQYF. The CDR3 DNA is TGTGCCAGCTCACCATCGACAGGCCGACTCTCCTACGAGCAGTACTTC.

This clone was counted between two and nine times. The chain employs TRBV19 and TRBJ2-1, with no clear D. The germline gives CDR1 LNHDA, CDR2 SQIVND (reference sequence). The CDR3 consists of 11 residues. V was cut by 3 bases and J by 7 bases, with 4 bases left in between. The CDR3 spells CASSISNEQFF. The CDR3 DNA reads TGTGCCAGTAGTATTAGTAATGAGCAGTTCTTC.

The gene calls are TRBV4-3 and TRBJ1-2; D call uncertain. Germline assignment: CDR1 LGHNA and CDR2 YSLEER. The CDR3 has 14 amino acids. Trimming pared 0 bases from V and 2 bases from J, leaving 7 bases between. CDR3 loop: CASSQDSVNYGYTF. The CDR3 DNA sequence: TGCGCCAGCAGCCAAGATTCAGTGAACTATGGCTACACCTTC.

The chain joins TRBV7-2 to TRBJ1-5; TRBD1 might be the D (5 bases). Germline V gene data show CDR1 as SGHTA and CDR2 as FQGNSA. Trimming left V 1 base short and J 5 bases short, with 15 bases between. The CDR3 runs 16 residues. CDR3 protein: CASSLGGLGAYQPQHF. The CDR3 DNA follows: TGTGCCAGCAGCTTAGGGGGCCTGGGCGCGTATCAGCCCCAGCATTTT.

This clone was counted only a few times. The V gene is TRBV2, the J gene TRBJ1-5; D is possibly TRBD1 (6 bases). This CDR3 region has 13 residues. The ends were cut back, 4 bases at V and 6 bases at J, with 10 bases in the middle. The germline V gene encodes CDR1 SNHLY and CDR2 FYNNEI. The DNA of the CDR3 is TGTGCCAGCAGTGTACAGGGTAGTCAGCCCCAGCATTTT. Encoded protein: CASSVQGSQPQHF.

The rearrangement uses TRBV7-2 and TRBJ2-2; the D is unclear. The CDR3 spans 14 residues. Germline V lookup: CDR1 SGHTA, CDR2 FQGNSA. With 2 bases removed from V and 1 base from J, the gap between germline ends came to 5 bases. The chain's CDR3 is CASSLSKNTGELFF. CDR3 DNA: TGTGCCAGCAGCTTATCTAAGAACACCGGGGAGCTGTTTTTT.

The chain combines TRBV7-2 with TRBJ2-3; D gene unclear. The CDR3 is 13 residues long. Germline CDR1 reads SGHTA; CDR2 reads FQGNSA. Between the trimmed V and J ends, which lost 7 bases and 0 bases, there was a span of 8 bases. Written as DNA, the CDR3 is TGTGCCAGCACCCCTTTTAGCACAGATACGCAGTATTTT. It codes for CASTPFSTDTQYF.

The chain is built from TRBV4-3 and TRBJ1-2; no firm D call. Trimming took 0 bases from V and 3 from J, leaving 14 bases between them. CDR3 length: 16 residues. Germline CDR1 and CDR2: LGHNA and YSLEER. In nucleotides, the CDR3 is TGCGCCAGCAGCCAAGACCCCCGAGTAGAGTACTATGGCTACACCTTC. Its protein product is CASSQDPRVEYYGYTF.

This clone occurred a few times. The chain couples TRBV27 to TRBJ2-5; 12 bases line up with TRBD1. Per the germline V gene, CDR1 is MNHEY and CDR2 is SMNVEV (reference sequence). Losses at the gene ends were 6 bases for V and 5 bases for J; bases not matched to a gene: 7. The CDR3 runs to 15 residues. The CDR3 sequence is CASSKGTGGMETQYF. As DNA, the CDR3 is TGTGCCAGCAGCAAAGGGACAGGGGGCATGGAGACCCAGTACTTC.

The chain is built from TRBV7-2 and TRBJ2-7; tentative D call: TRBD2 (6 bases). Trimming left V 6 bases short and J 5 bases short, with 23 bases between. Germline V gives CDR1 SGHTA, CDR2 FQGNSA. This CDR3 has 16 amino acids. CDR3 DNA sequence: TGTGCCAGCAGTTCCAATTCCGGGACTGGGTACAACGAGCAGTACTTC. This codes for CASSSNSGTGYNEQYF. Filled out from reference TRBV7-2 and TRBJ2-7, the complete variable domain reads GAGVSQSPSNKVTEKGKDVELRCDPISGHTALYWYRQSLGQGLEFLIYFQGNSAPDKSGLPSDRFSAERTGGSVSTLTIQRTQQEDSAVYLCASSSNSGTGYNEQYFGPGTRLTVT.

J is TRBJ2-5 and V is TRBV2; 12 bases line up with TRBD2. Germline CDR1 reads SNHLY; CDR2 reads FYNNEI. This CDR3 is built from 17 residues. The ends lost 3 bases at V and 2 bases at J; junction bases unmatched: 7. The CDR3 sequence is CASSDRLAGGVQETQYF. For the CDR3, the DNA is TGTGCCAGCAGTGACCGGCTAGCGGGGGGGGTACAAGAGACCCAGTACTTC.

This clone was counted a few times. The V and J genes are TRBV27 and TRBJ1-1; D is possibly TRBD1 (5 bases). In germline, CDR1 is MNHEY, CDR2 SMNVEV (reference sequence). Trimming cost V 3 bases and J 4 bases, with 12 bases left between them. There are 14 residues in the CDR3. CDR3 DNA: TGTGCCAGCAGTTTGCTAGGGGCCAGCACTGAAGCTTTCTTT. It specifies CASSLLGASTEAFF.

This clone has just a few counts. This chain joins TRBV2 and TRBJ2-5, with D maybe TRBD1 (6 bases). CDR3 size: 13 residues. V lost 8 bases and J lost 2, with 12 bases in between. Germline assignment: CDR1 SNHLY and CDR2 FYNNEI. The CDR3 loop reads CASGRQGQETQYF. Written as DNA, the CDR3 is TGTGCCAGCGGAAGGCAGGGGCAAGAGACCCAGTACTTC.

The CDR3 spells CASSSPGTSSAGELFF. CDR3 nucleotide sequence: TGTGCCAGCAGCTCGCCCGGGACTAGTAGCGCCGGGGAGCTGTTTTTT. The V call is TRBV7-9, the J call TRBJ2-2; 8 positions agree with TRBD2. CDR1 and CDR2 (germline): SEHNR, FQNEAQ (reference sequence). This CDR3 contains 16 residues. J gave up 6 bases and V 4 bases, and 10 bases lay outside the gene matches.

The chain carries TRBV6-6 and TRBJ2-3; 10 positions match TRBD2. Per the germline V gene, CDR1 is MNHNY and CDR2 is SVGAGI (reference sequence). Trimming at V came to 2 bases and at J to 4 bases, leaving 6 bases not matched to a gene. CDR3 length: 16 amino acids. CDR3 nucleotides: TGTGCCAGCAGTTACGGAGCGGGGGGGCCGCCAGATACGCAGTATTTT. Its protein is CASSYGAGGPPDTQYF.

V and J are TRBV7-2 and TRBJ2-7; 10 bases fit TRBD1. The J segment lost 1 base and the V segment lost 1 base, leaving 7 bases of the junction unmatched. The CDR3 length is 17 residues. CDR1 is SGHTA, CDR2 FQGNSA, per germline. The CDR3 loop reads CASSLVGRGQGSYEQYF. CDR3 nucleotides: TGTGCCAGCAGCTTAGTAGGTCGGGGACAGGGGTCCTACGAGCAGTACTTC.

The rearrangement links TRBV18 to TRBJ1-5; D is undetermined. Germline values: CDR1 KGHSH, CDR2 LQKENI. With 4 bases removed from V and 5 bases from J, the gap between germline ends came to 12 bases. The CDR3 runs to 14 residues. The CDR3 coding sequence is TGTGCCAGCTCACTCAGCGGGAGGGATCAGCCCCAGCATTTT. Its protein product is CASSLSGRDQPQHF. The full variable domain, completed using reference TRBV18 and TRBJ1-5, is NAGVMQNPRHLVRRRGQEARLRCSPMKGHSHVYWYRQLPEEGLKFMVYLQKENIIDESGMPKERFSAEFPKEGPSILRIQQVVRGDSAAYFCASSLSGRDQPQHFGDGTRLSIL.

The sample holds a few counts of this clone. The CDR3 loop reads CASSPDSLGNTIYF. DNA for the CDR3: TGTGCCAGCAGCCCAGACAGCCTTGGAAACACCATATATTTT. The chain employs TRBV9 and TRBJ1-3; tentatively, D is TRBD1 (5 bases). Per the germline V gene, CDR1 is SGDLS and CDR2 is YYNGEE. The germline V and J ends were trimmed by 4 bases and 3 bases, with 11 bases remaining between them. This CDR3 region has 14 residues.

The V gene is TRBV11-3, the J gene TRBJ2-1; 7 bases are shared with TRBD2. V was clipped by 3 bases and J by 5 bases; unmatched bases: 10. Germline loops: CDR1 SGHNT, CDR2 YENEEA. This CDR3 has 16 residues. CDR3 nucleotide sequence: TGTGCCAGCAGCTTTGATGCGGGACTACCCAACAATGAGCAGTTCTTC. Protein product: CASSFDAGLPNNEQFF.

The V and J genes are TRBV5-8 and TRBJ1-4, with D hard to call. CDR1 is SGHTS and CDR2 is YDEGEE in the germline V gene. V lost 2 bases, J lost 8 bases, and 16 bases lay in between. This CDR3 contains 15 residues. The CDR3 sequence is CASSLGERPREKLFF. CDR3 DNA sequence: TGTGCCAGCAGCTTAGGAGAAAGGCCGCGCGAAAAACTGTTTTTT. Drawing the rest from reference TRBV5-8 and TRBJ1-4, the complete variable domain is EAGVTQSPTHLIKTRGQQATLRCSPISGHTSVYWYQQALGLGLQFLLWYDEGEERNRGNFPPRFSGRQFPNYSSELNVNALELEDSALYLCASSLGERPREKLFFGSGTQLSVL.

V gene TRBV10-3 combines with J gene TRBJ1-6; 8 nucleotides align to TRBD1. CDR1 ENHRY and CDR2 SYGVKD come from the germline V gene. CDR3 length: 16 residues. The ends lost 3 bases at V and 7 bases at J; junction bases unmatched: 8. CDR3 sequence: CAISDLLTGENSPLHF. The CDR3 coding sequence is TGTGCCATCAGTGACCTTTTGACAGGGGAGAATTCACCCCTCCACTTT.

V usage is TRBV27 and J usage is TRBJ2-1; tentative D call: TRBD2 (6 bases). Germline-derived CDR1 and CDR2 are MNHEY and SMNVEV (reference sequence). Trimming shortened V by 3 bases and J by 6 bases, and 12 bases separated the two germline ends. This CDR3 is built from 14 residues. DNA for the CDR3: TGTGCCAGCAGTTTGACGCGGGGTGGCAATGAGCAGTTCTTC. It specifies CASSLTRGGNEQFF.

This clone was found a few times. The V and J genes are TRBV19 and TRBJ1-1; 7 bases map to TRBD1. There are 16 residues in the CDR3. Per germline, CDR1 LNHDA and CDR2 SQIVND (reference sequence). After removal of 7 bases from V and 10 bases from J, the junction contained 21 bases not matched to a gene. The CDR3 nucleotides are TGTGCCAGTACCTCACTCGGTAGGGAGACAGGGCGAGTAGCTTTCTTT. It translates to CASTSLGRETGRVAFF.

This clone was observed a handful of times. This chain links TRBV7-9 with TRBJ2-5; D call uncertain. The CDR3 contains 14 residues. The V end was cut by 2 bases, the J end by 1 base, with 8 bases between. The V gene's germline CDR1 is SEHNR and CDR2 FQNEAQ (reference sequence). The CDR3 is CASSLTSTQETQYF. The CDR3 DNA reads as TGTGCCAGCAGCTTAACGAGTACCCAAGAGACCCAGTACTTC.

The CDR3 sequence is CASSFGLAGVYQETQYF. The CDR3 nucleotides are TGCGCCAGCAGCTTCGGACTAGCGGGGGTGTACCAAGAGACCCAGTACTTC. The chain uses TRBV5-1 and TRBJ2-5, with 13 bases aligning to TRBD2. Trimming took 2 bases from V and 0 from J; bases not matched to a gene: 4. The germline gives CDR1 SGHRS, CDR2 YFSETQ. The CDR3 has 17 amino acids.

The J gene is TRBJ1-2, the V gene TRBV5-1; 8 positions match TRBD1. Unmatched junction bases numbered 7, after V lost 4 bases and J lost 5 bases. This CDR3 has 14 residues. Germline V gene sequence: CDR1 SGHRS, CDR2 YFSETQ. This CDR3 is CASSRGQDSYGYTF. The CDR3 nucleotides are TGCGCCAGCAGCCGGGGACAGGATTCTTATGGCTACACCTTC.

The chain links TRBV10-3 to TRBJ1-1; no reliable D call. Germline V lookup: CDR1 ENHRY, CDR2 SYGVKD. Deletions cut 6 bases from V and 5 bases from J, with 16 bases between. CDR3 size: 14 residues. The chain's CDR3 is CAISSPGWETEAFF. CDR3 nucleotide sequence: TGTGCCATCAGCTCGCCAGGTTGGGAGACTGAAGCTTTCTTT.